This T cell receptor beta chain was recovered during a study of PD-1 blockade in classical Hodgkin lymphoma. Findings of the study overall: Baseline diversity in complete responders resembled that of newly diagnosed patients. What caused the repertoire differences, perhaps disease activity or prior therapy, remains undefined. Unlike CD8+ TCR diversity, which did not rise significantly by C4D1, CD4+ TCR diversity did. Relative to healthy donors, newly diagnosed patients reportedly had lower baseline TCR diversity, which was reported as lower still in relapsed/refractory patients.

Trimming removed 0 bases from V and 3 bases from J, with 12 bases in between. Germline CDR1 is SGHAT and CDR2 is FQNNGV. CDR3 size: 15 residues. About this clone: The antigen remains undetermined.

Clones were sequenced by immunoSEQ multiplex PCR, and TCRdb holds only the in-frame ones, with some missing. Here the sample spans approximately 84,000 clones, 89% being singletons. Following autologous stem cell transplantation, relapse occurred in every patient, and exposure to brentuximab vedotin varied. This sequence originates from a human donor with classical Hodgkin lymphoma. This material consisted of peripheral blood mononuclear cells (PBMCs), taken at baseline. The chain has TRBV11-2 and TRBJ2-7; TRBD2 is a possible D gene (5 bases). The CDR3 is CASSLDTRDRYEQYF. CDR3 DNA: TGTGCCAGCAGCTTAGACACCCGGGATCGCTACGAGCAGTACTTC.